This paragraph reports one T cell receptor (beta chain). The CDR3 extends over 17 amino acids. J was trimmed by 0 bases and V by 8 bases; bases with no gene match: 8. Germline lookup yields CDR1 LNHNV and CDR2 YYDKDF (reference sequence). Lung cancer patients with chemo-refractory metastatic non-small-cell disease were given focal radiation plus CTLA-4 blockade with ipilimumab. Repertoires were generated with immunoSEQ multiplex PCR, while TCRdb's copy carries only in-frame clones and drops some. Of around 110,000 clones listed, 85% are singletons. This sample was taken from a study of radiotherapy plus CTLA-4 blockade in lung cancer. Study information: Among patients, 15% to 20% showed objective responses, and about 31% had disease control.

This chain uses TRBV15 with TRBJ2-3; 13 nucleotides align to TRBD2. This material consisted of peripheral blood, taken from a patient treated with radiotherapy plus ipilimumab. The sequence came from a human donor with non-small cell lung cancer that progressed on radiotherapy plus ipilimumab. Some clones in this sample may be carry-over from other donors' samples. The CDR3 protein is CATRRTSGGSSTDTQYF. Written as DNA, the CDR3 is TGTGCCACCCGGAGGACTAGCGGGGGCTCTAGCACAGATACGCAGTATTTT.